The source of this TCR beta chain is a study of STAT3 mutations in large granular lymphocyte leukemia. The wider study: Canonical activating STAT3 mutations were detected in roughly half of the longitudinally sequenced T-LGLL patients. Findings and caveats of the study: Every T-LGLL patient had at least one immunodominant TCRbeta clonotype. Persisting codominant clonotypes may have hidden a small pathogenic clone.

This clone was found once. Antigen: not known. TCRdb keeps only in-frame clones here, not all; method: immunoSEQ multiplex PCR. The sample records roughly 40,000 clones, about 81% being singletons. This receptor was taken from a human donor with T large granular lymphocyte leukemia. Some clones in this sample may be carry-over from other donors' samples. What was sequenced was PBMCs.

The CDR3 DNA is TGTGCCAGCAGCTTGGACGTCCTTATAGCTAACTATGGCTACACCTTC. It encodes CASSLDVLIANYGYTF. The chain recombines TRBV5-6 with TRBJ1-2; D not resolved. V lost 0 bases, J lost 0 bases, and 12 bases lay in between. The CDR3 consists of 16 residues. Germline V gene sequence: CDR1 SGHDT, CDR2 YYEEEE.